The 4 T cell receptor beta chains in this list originate from one sample, sequenced in a study of T cells in tuberculosis. This sample's time point: new active TB diagnosis, blood taken before or within 7 days of starting treatment. Assay: immunoSEQ multiplex PCR; the TCRdb copy retains only in-frame clones and omits some. The sample lists about 35,000 clones; 92% were seen once. Material: PBMCs, obtained at tuberculosis diagnosis. These receptors originate from an adult with tuberculosis. Some clones in this sample may be carry-over from other donors' samples.

J is TRBJ1-6 and V is TRBV4-2; D remains unclear. This CDR3 comprises 15 residues. The V end was cut by 0 bases, the J end by 7 bases, with 10 bases between. CDR1 is LGHNA, CDR2 YNFKEQ, per germline. The CDR3 DNA sequence: TGTGCCAGCAGCCAAGAGGGTCGCGGGAATTCACCCCTCCACTTT. As protein: CASSQEGRGNSPLHF.

This clone was counted only a few times. CDR3 bases: TGTGCCTATCCGAGGCCTCGACTGAACACCGGGGAGCTGTTTTTT. Translated: CAYPRPRLNTGELFF. The chain has TRBV7-9 and TRBJ2-2; D call uncertain. This CDR3 region has 15 residues. CDR1 and CDR2 from the germline V gene are SEHNR and FQNEAQ (reference sequence). Trimming stripped 11 bases from V and 1 base from J, with 17 bases between.

V gene TRBV5-1 combines with J gene TRBJ1-6; no reliable D call. CDR3 length: 16 residues. Germline-derived CDR1 and CDR2 are SGHRS and YFSETQ. The V end lost 3 bases, the J end lost 10 bases, and 20 bases lay between the germline ends. CDR3 loop: CASSSVGMTTRSPLHF. The CDR3 DNA reads as TGCGCCAGCAGCTCGGTAGGGATGACTACCCGGTCACCCCTCCACTTT.

The chain employs TRBV7-2 and TRBJ2-3; TRBD2 matches at 12 bases. There are 16 residues in the CDR3. The junction had 3 bases not matched to a gene; V was cut back by 4 bases and J by 1 base. Germline V lookup: CDR1 SGHTA, CDR2 FQGNSA. CDR3 in DNA: TGTGCCAGCAGCTCCCGACTAGCGGGGGGCACAGATACGCAGTATTTT. This encodes CASSSRLAGGTDTQYF.